This is a list of T cell receptor beta chains from one sample in a study of blood T cell repertoires in COVID-19. Profiling relied on immunoSEQ multiplex PCR, and the TCRdb table lists in-frame clones only, not all of them. The profile shows a few hundred thousand clones, around 85% of them singletons. Material for sequencing was peripheral blood. These receptors were collected from a human donor with COVID-19, enrolled during active disease. The donor label of this sample is uncertain. CDR3s include the opening cysteine and the closing phenylalanine or tryptophan. D genes are given only for firm matches. Size is stated for part of the rows, as once, few or many counts, or as a class when the clone is expanded.

clone size	V gene	J gene	D gene	CDR3 protein
NA	TRBV7-9	TRBJ2-7	TRBD2	CASRPTSGLVGKQYF
NA	TRBV5-1	TRBJ1-2	TRBD1	CASSREGARGLNGYTF
NA	TRBV18	TRBJ2-7	NA	CASSPPIGGSTYEQYF
NA	TRBV5-1	TRBJ2-1	TRBD2	CASSLGTSGSNEQFF
NA	TRBV28	TRBJ2-1	TRBD2	CASSLPSGRNNEQFF
NA	TRBV5-6	TRBJ2-3	TRBD2	CASSFRLAGGQADTQYF
NA	TRBV7-2	TRBJ2-5	TRBD2	CASSSMTSSETQYF
NA	TRBV18	TRBJ1-1	TRBD1	CASSPRTGTLSSKNTEAFF
NA	TRBV9	TRBJ2-6	TRBD1	CASSPRGQVSSGANVLTF
NA	TRBV28	TRBJ1-5	TRBD1	CASSSRDSQNQPQHF
NA	TRBV9	TRBJ1-6	NA	CASSVEANSPLHF
once	TRBV19	TRBJ1-2	NA	CASSIGDRIYGYTF
NA	TRBV2	TRBJ1-3	TRBD1	CASRARGEVYTIYF
once	TRBV19	TRBJ1-5	NA	CASSVADRDHFLNQPQHF
NA	TRBV9	TRBJ2-3	TRBD2	CASSGTAGVKGTDTQYF
NA	TRBV5-4	TRBJ2-5	TRBD1	CASSSQGGSLETQYF
NA	TRBV6-6	TRBJ2-1	NA	CASSSPAALSYNEQFF
once	TRBV18	TRBJ2-2	TRBD2	CASSPRMTSGNTGELFF
few	TRBV30	TRBJ1-2	TRBD1	CAWSGDRGHRGYTF
NA	TRBV10-3	TRBJ2-3	TRBD1	CAIKGAAASTDTQYF
NA	TRBV5-1	TRBJ2-1	TRBD2	CASSFRLAPYNEQFF
NA	TRBV7-3	TRBJ1-1	NA	CASSFSRGAEAFF
NA	TRBV5-4	TRBJ2-1	TRBD2	CASSYWTSGEQFF
NA	TRBV18	TRBJ1-2	NA	CASSLETEPTNYGYTF
NA	TRBV28	TRBJ1-4	NA	CASSFGGHEKLFF
few	TRBV28	TRBJ1-3	NA	CASSLSYSGNTIYF
NA	TRBV9	TRBJ2-1	NA	CASSGTIYNEQFF
NA	TRBV20-1	TRBJ2-7	NA	CSASSRVGDYWDEQYF
NA	TRBV27	TRBJ2-1	TRBD1	CASSLVGQGHNEQFF
NA	TRBV19	TRBJ2-7	TRBD2	CASSPYPGVLAGGLYEQYF
NA	TRBV7-2	TRBJ1-5	NA	CASSPSTPRNQPQHF
once	TRBV6-5	TRBJ2-2	NA	CASSYSGGSNTGELFF
NA	TRBV2	TRBJ2-3	TRBD1	CASSEEAYRGSSTDTQYF
NA	TRBV7-2	TRBJ2-5	NA	CASSLGPILQETQYF
NA	TRBV7-3	TRBJ2-3	NA	CASSQIGGLTTDTQYF
once	TRBV10-3	TRBJ1-2	NA	CAISENGAGYGYTF
NA	TRBV6-5	TRBJ1-2	NA	CASTLEYRDPYGYTF
NA	TRBV20-1	TRBJ1-5	NA	CSASPGGWGSNQPQHF
NA	TRBV5-4	TRBJ2-3	NA	CASTQYAGTDTQYF
NA	TRBV6-5	TRBJ1-2	NA	CASSYSGSRYGYTF
once	TRBV10-3	TRBJ2-7	NA	CAISKGGPYEQYF
NA	TRBV19	TRBJ2-2	NA	CASSVGQASGELFF
NA	TRBV5-4	TRBJ1-4	NA	CASSPGGTLREKLFF
NA	TRBV4-3	TRBJ2-7	TRBD2	CASSQVTSGSGSYEQYF
NA	TRBV27	TRBJ2-7	NA	CASSFLAAYEQYF
NA	TRBV19	TRBJ1-5	NA	CASSIASGPQHF
NA	TRBV20-1	TRBJ1-1	NA	CSAKRQNEAFF
NA	TRBV9	TRBJ2-7	NA	CASSVGVLPYEQYF
NA	TRBV5-1	TRBJ2-7	TRBD2	CASSLRTSGVGTYEQYF
NA	TRBV28	TRBJ1-1	TRBD1	CASRKAGGYTEAFF
NA	TRBV7-2	TRBJ2-5	TRBD2	CASSLETSGGRETQYF
NA	TRBV19	TRBJ2-5	TRBD2	CASRTSGSGGGGTQYF
once	TRBV7-9	TRBJ2-7	TRBD1	CASSLLAGGSYEQYF
NA	TRBV29-1	TRBJ2-1	TRBD2	CSVTQREWDEQFF
few	TRBV7-2	TRBJ1-5	NA	CASSREGNQPQHF
NA	TRBV19	TRBJ2-1	TRBD1	CATAIRDRGNEQFF
NA	TRBV4-1	TRBJ2-5	TRBD1	CASSQGQRQETQYF
NA	TRBV11-3	TRBJ2-7	TRBD2	CASSYQREEEQYF
few	TRBV3-1/TRBV3-2	TRBJ2-6	TRBD2	CASTLSQASGAGANVLTF